A single sample gave rise to the 20 T cell receptor beta chains below, sequenced in a study of shared clonotypes between healthy human individuals. Sequencing was performed with immunoSEQ multiplex PCR; in TCRdb, only in-frame clones are kept and a portion is missing. The data contain more than 400,000 clones, about 95% of them singletons. The source material was naive CD4+ T cells sorted from blood. Subset defined: CD45RA+ positively selected. The receptors originated from a woman aged 25 to 45 in good health.

The V gene is TRBV27, the J gene TRBJ2-3, with 11 bases identical to TRBD2. This CDR3 comprises 15 residues. V trimming: 7 bases; J trimming: 6 bases; junction bases outside the gene matches: 9. The germline CDR1 and CDR2 sequences are MNHEY and SMNVEV (reference sequence). CDR3 loop: CASNQLAGDEDTQYF. The CDR3 coding sequence is TGTGCCAGCAATCAACTAGCGGGGGACGAGGATACGCAGTATTTT.

The chain carries TRBV29-1 and TRBJ2-7; D gene unclear. Germline V gene sequence: CDR1 SQVTM, CDR2 ANQGSEA. Trimming left V 4 bases short and J 0 bases short, with 4 bases between. The CDR3 length is 11 residues. The CDR3 region is CSVVVSYEQYF. CDR3 nucleotides: TGCAGCGTTGTCGTCTCCTACGAGCAGTACTTC.

The V gene is TRBV6-5, the J gene TRBJ2-7, with 7 bases aligning to TRBD1. The germline gives CDR1 MNHEY, CDR2 SVGAGI. Unmatched junction bases numbered 9, after V lost 6 bases and J lost 4 bases. The CDR3 is 14 residues long. DNA for the CDR3: TGTGCCAGCAGACTCGACAGGGAAGGATACGAGCAGTACTTC. Protein sequence: CASRLDREGYEQYF.

This clone showed up just once. This chain uses TRBV2 with TRBJ1-4; no definite D call. The CDR3 extends over 14 amino acids. Trimming took off 3 bases at V and 8 bases at J, with 13 bases between the two ends. Germline lookup yields CDR1 SNHLY and CDR2 FYNNEI. The CDR3 DNA sequence: TGTGCCAGCAGTGAGAGTCCTTCTCACGAAAAACTGTTTTTT. Protein sequence: CASSESPSHEKLFF. The full variable domain, its missing parts supplied by reference TRBV2 and TRBJ1-4, is EPEVTQTPSHQVTQMGQEVILRCVPISNHLYFYWYRQILGQKVEFLVSFYNNEISEKSEIFDDQFSVERPDGSNFTLKIRSTKLEDSAMYFCASSESPSHEKLFFGSGTQLSVL.

V usage is TRBV27 and J usage is TRBJ2-6, with D unclear. Germline CDR1 and CDR2: MNHEY and SMNVEV (reference sequence). Trimming pared 5 bases from V and 4 bases from J, leaving 12 bases between. The CDR3 consists of 15 residues. The CDR3 region is CASSPRRTGANVLTF. CDR3 bases: TGTGCCAGCAGTCCCCGACGCACCGGGGCCAACGTCCTGACTTTC.

V usage is TRBV5-1 and J usage is TRBJ2-1, with D uncertain. The CDR3 has 15 residues. Per the germline V gene, CDR1 is SGHRS and CDR2 is YFSETQ. The V end lost 0 bases, the J end lost 4 bases, and 11 bases lay between the germline ends. The CDR3 loop is CASSLALREYNEQFF. In DNA form, the CDR3 reads TGCGCCAGCAGCTTGGCTCTTCGAGAGTACAATGAGCAGTTCTTC.

The V call is TRBV29-1, the J call TRBJ2-5, with a possible D match to TRBD1 (7 bases). Trimming stripped 2 bases from V and 2 bases from J, with 12 bases between. Germline V lookup: CDR1 SQVTM, CDR2 ANQGSEA. This CDR3 is built from 14 residues. The CDR3 here is CSVEIPGGQETQYF. For the CDR3, the DNA is TGCAGCGTTGAAATCCCAGGGGGGCAAGAGACCCAGTACTTC.

This clone was found a few times. This sequence joins TRBV5-1 and TRBJ2-1, with 15 bases matching TRBD2. V was clipped by 4 bases and J by 7 bases; unmatched bases: 6. Germline V gives CDR1 SGHRS, CDR2 YFSETQ. CDR3 length equals 16 residues. Here the CDR3 reads CASSPTGTSGRNEQFF. CDR3 coding DNA: TGCGCCAGCAGCCCAACCGGGACTAGCGGGAGGAATGAGCAGTTCTTC.

The rearrangement links TRBV18 to TRBJ1-1; 9 bases align to TRBD1. Germline trimming cut 4 bases from V and 4 bases from J; bases unmatched to any gene: 10. CDR1 is KGHSH, CDR2 LQKENI, per germline. This CDR3 has 16 amino acids. CDR3: CASSQTTGGATTEAFF. CDR3 coding DNA: TGTGCCAGCTCACAAACTACAGGGGGCGCGACCACTGAAGCTTTCTTT.

This clone has a handful of counts. This sequence joins TRBV6-5 and TRBJ2-7; 10 bases match TRBD1. Germline V gives CDR1 MNHEY, CDR2 SVGAGI. The CDR3 runs to 14 residues. Losses at the gene ends were 6 bases for V and 2 bases for J; bases not matched to a gene: 4. The DNA of the CDR3 is TGTGCCAGCAGGAGAGACAGGGGGCCCTACGAGCAGTACTTC. This translates into CASRRDRGPYEQYF.

This chain uses TRBV15 with TRBJ2-1; 11 nucleotides align to TRBD2. The CDR3 totals 16 residues. Germline loops: CDR1 LNHNV, CDR2 YYDKDF (reference sequence). The ends lost 8 bases at V and 10 bases at J; junction bases unmatched: 16. The CDR3 loop is CATDYSGTSGAGEQFF. Here the CDR3 DNA reads TGTGCCACCGATTACTCCGGGACTAGCGGAGCGGGGGAGCAGTTCTTC.

The V and J genes are TRBV28 and TRBJ2-4, with no clear D. CDR3 length: 11 residues. Germline lookup yields CDR1 MDHEN and CDR2 SYDVKM. The V and J ends lost 6 bases and 7 bases respectively, with 7 bases between them. CDR3 in amino acids: CASSASNIQYF. The CDR3 DNA follows: TGTGCCAGCAGCGCCTCCAACATTCAGTACTTC.

The chain carries TRBV30 and TRBJ2-5; 9 nucleotides agree with TRBD1. The end of the DNA fits TRBJ2-7 better, so the J call may be wrong. This CDR3 spans 14 amino acids. CDR1 is GTSNPN and CDR2 is SVGIG in the germline V gene (reference sequence). CDR3 DNA: TGTGCCTGGAGTCTGGGACAGGGCGTCTACGAGCAGTACTTC. It is translated as CAWSLGQGVYEQYF.

This clone was observed a few times. Other DNA sequences in this specimen translate into the identical CDR3. The chain links TRBV18 to TRBJ1-1; TRBD1 matches at 8 bases. This CDR3 has 14 amino acids. V was clipped by 2 bases and J by 2 bases; unmatched bases: 1. Germline CDR1 and CDR2: KGHSH and LQKENI. CDR3 DNA: TGTGCCAGCTCACCAGGACAGGGAAACACTGAAGCTTTCTTT. Protein: CASSPGQGNTEAFF.

The V gene is TRBV7-9, the J gene TRBJ2-7, with D possibly matching TRBD2 (6 bases). The germline V and J ends were trimmed by 6 bases and 4 bases, with 16 bases remaining between them. Germline V gene lookup returns CDR1 SEHNR and CDR2 FQNEAQ (reference sequence). The CDR3 sequence is 14 residues long. Written as DNA, the CDR3 is TGTGCCAGCAGTAAACCGGGACTCCCGTACGAGCAGTACTTC. Its translation: CASSKPGLPYEQYF.

The genes are TRBV6-5 and TRBJ1-4, with D possibly TRBD1 on 6 matching bases. Germline V gene sequence: CDR1 MNHEY, CDR2 SVGAGI. Trimming took 9 bases from V and 2 from J, leaving 13 bases between them. The CDR3 has 14 amino acids. CDR3 loop: CASRNGQTNEKLFF. The CDR3, as DNA: TGTGCCAGTAGGAACGGACAGACTAATGAAAAACTGTTTTTT.

This sequence joins TRBV11-2 and TRBJ2-7; D is perhaps TRBD2 (6 bases). V lost 6 bases to trimming and J lost 1 base, with 19 bases between them. This CDR3 comprises 16 residues. Germline V gene lookup returns CDR1 SGHAT and CDR2 FQNNGV. The CDR3 DNA follows: TGTGCCAGCAGAGATCCGGGACTCCCTCGATCCTACGAGCAGTACTTC. Translation: CASRDPGLPRSYEQYF. Drawing the rest from reference TRBV11-2 and TRBJ2-7, the complete variable domain is EAGVAQSPRYKIIEKRQSVAFWCNPISGHATLYWYQQILGQGPKLLIQFQNNGVVDDSQLPKDRFSAERLKGVDSTLKIQPAKLEDSAVYLCASRDPGLPRSYEQYFGPGTRLTVT.

This clone showed up just once. The chain couples TRBV10-1 to TRBJ2-1; TRBD2 aligns across 8 bases. Germline loops: CDR1 WNHNN, CDR2 SYGVQD (reference sequence). The CDR3 totals 15 residues. The ends lost 0 bases at V and 4 bases at J; junction bases unmatched: 2. DNA for the CDR3: TGCGCCAGCAGTGAGTCGACTAGCGCATACAATGAGCAGTTCTTC. Translated, it gives CASSESTSAYNEQFF.

The J gene is TRBJ1-4, the V gene TRBV13; D unresolved. Trimming left V 5 bases short and J 4 bases short, with 8 bases between. In germline, CDR1 is PRHDT, CDR2 FYEKMQ (reference sequence). The CDR3 is 13 amino acids. The CDR3 bases are TGTGCCAGCAGCAGAAGGAGTAATGAAAAACTGTTTTTT. Translation: CASSRRSNEKLFF. The full variable domain, rest sourced from reference TRBV13 and TRBJ1-4, is AAGVIQSPRHLIKEKRETATLKCYPIPRHDTVYWYQQGPGQDPQFLISFYEKMQSDKGSIPDRFSAQQFSDYHSELNMSSLELGDSALYFCASSRRSNEKLFFGSGTQLSVL.

This clone occurred once. V and J are TRBV18 and TRBJ1-1, with D hard to call. Per the germline V gene, CDR1 is KGHSH and CDR2 is LQKENI. Trimming cost V 4 bases and J 1 base, with 10 bases left between them. CDR3 length: 14 amino acids. The CDR3 DNA reads as TGTGCCAGCTCACTAGTAGGGCGGAACACTGAAGCTTTCTTT. As protein: CASSLVGRNTEAFF.